The 13 T cell receptor beta chains given below trace back to one sample, sequenced in a study of blood T cell repertoires in COVID-19. Generated by immunoSEQ multiplex PCR, the TCRdb table keeps only in-frame clones and is missing some. The table records a few hundred thousand clones, about 80% of them present only once. The sample consisted of PBMCs or T cells enriched from blood (not recorded which). These receptors all come from a woman in her forties with acute COVID-19.

J is TRBJ2-3 and V is TRBV28; maybe TRBD2 (6 bases). The CDR3 extends over 13 amino acids. Germline V CDR1 and CDR2: MDHEN, SYDVKM. Trimming pared 3 bases from V and 5 bases from J, leaving 9 bases between. The CDR3 loop reads CASSLEGRDTQYF. For the CDR3, the DNA is TGTGCCAGCAGTTTGGAGGGGAGAGATACGCAGTATTTT.

Details on this clone: This CDR3 is also generated by other DNA sequences in the sample. The chain recombines TRBV6-5 with TRBJ1-4; D is possibly TRBD1 (6 bases). Germline V gives CDR1 MNHEY, CDR2 SVGAGI. Trimming took 0 bases from V and 5 from J, leaving 10 bases between them. This CDR3 is 15 amino acids long. The CDR3 reads CASSYSTGTNEKLFF. As DNA, the CDR3 is TGTGCCAGCAGTTACTCGACAGGCACAAATGAAAAACTGTTTTTT.

The chain couples TRBV29-1 to TRBJ1-1; D is possibly TRBD1 (5 bases). Between the trimmed V and J ends, which lost 7 bases and 2 bases, there was a span of 11 bases. This CDR3 has 12 amino acids. Germline loops: CDR1 SQVTM, CDR2 ANQGSEA. The CDR3 DNA follows: TGCAGCGCAGCGACAGTTAACACTGAAGCTTTCTTT. Its translation: CSAATVNTEAFF.

The chain is built from TRBV19 and TRBJ2-1; 13 positions agree with TRBD2. This CDR3 has 16 residues. Germline CDR1 and CDR2: LNHDA and SQIVND (reference sequence). Germline trimming cut 5 bases from V and 4 bases from J; bases unmatched to any gene: 5. The CDR3 loop reads CASSPETSGRYNEQFF. The CDR3 DNA is TGTGCCAGTAGTCCCGAGACTAGCGGGAGGTACAATGAGCAGTTCTTC.

This chain joins TRBV6-2 or TRBV6-3 and TRBJ2-3, with 11 positions matching TRBD1. V was pared by 2 bases and J by 4 bases, with 5 bases of the junction left unmatched. Germline V gene lookup returns CDR1 MNHEY and CDR2 SVGEGT. This CDR3 has 16 amino acids. The CDR3 DNA follows: TGTGCCAGCAGTTACCCCGGGACAGGGGGTCCAGATACGCAGTATTTT. It yields the protein CASSYPGTGGPDTQYF.

The V gene is TRBV7-9, the J gene TRBJ1-1; 8 nucleotides agree with TRBD1. With V trimmed by 5 bases and J by 4 bases, 6 bases remained unmatched. The CDR3 has 14 residues. CDR1 is SEHNR, CDR2 FQNEAQ, per germline (reference sequence). The CDR3 here is CASSPHTGGTEAFF. As DNA, the CDR3 is TGTGCCAGCAGCCCCCACACAGGGGGCACTGAAGCTTTCTTT.

This clone was seen only once. The chain has TRBV10-2 and TRBJ1-4; D might be TRBD1 (6 bases). The CDR3 extends over 14 amino acids. Trimming cost V 2 bases and J 5 bases, with 9 bases left between them. Germline V CDR1 and CDR2: WSHSY, SAAADI. The CDR3 DNA follows: TGCGCCAGCAGTGAGAGGGGGATAAATGAAAAACTGTTTTTT. Its protein product is CASSERGINEKLFF.

J is TRBJ1-2 and V is TRBV30, with no clear D. Trimming removed 1 base from V and 2 bases from J, with 5 bases in between. The CDR3 is made up of 12 amino acids. Per germline, CDR1 GTSNPN and CDR2 SVGIG (reference sequence). The CDR3 protein is CAWSGQNYGYTF. CDR3 nucleotide sequence: TGTGCCTGGAGTGGACAAAACTATGGCTACACCTTC.

V and J are TRBV30 and TRBJ1-2, with D possibly matching TRBD1 (5 bases). Trimming stripped 3 bases from V and 3 bases from J, with 17 bases between. From germline, CDR1 is GTSNPN and CDR2 SVGIG (reference sequence). The CDR3 contains 15 residues. This CDR3 reads CAWSPGGGIDYGYTF. In DNA form, the CDR3 reads TGTGCCTGGAGCCCTGGCGGGGGGATCGACTATGGCTACACCTTC.

This clone turned up a few times. The chain combines TRBV5-1 with TRBJ1-4; D remains ambiguous. This CDR3 is built from 16 residues. Germline V gene data show CDR1 as SGHRS and CDR2 as YFSETQ. V shed 4 bases and J shed 5 bases, with 18 bases lying between them. CDR3 sequence (DNA): TGCGCCAGCAGCCCGGACGGACTCTCCACAAATGAAAAACTGTTTTTT. This codes for CASSPDGLSTNEKLFF.

The gene calls are TRBV28 and TRBJ1-1; TRBD1 matches at 7 bases. The CDR3 consists of 11 residues. The germline gives CDR1 MDHEN, CDR2 SYDVKM. CDR3 amino acids: CGTGSNTEAFF. CDR3 DNA: TGTGGGACAGGTTCAAACACTGAAGCTTTCTTT.

This sequence joins TRBV15 and TRBJ1-1; 8 positions agree with TRBD1. The CDR3 contains 16 residues. The J segment lost 2 bases and the V segment lost 0 bases, leaving 5 bases of the junction unmatched. Germline CDR1 reads LNHNV; CDR2 reads YYDKDF (reference sequence). The CDR3 spells CATSRDFAGGNTEAFF. CDR3 DNA sequence: TGTGCCACCAGCAGAGATTTCGCAGGGGGCAACACTGAAGCTTTCTTT.

The chain has TRBV14 and TRBJ2-1; 7 positions match TRBD2. CDR3 size: 16 residues. V shed 1 base, J shed 1 base, and the junction held 4 bases outside the gene matches. The V gene's germline CDR1 is SGHDN and CDR2 FVKESK. The CDR3 region has the DNA TGTGCCAGCAGCCAAGTCGCGGGAGAGTCCTACAATGAGCAGTTCTTC. It encodes CASSQVAGESYNEQFF.